The 8 T cell receptor beta chains listed next were all sequenced from one sample in a study of T cells after posttransplantation cyclophosphamide. Sequenced by immunoSEQ multiplex PCR; TCRdb stores in-frame clones only, minus some. Of roughly 21,000 clones in the sample, nearly 99% were seen once. The sample was naive CD8+ T cells sorted from PBMCs. These receptor sequences come from a man in his forties or fifties in good health, CMV-negative, and a related stem cell transplant donor.

This clone was detected only once. The V call is TRBV5-4, the J call TRBJ2-7, with TRBD2 identical over 7 bases. The ends lost 3 bases at V and 3 bases at J; junction bases unmatched: 18. Germline V gene sequence: CDR1 SGHNT, CDR2 YYREEE (reference sequence). The CDR3 extends over 18 amino acids. CDR3: CASSSGQGAGVTYYEQYF. The CDR3 nucleotides are TGTGCCAGCAGCTCCGGCCAAGGTGCGGGGGTCACGTACTACGAGCAGTACTTC.

V and J are TRBV15 and TRBJ2-1; 7 bases map to TRBD2. The CDR3 runs 17 residues. Looked up from germline, CDR1 is LNHNV and CDR2 is YYDKDF (reference sequence). Germline trimming cut 1 base from V and 0 bases from J; bases unmatched to any gene: 6. This chain's CDR3 is CATSRAKASGSYNEQFF. The CDR3 nucleotides are TGTGCCACCAGCAGAGCGAAGGCTAGCGGCTCCTACAATGAGCAGTTCTTC.

The sample holds one count of this clone. The V call is TRBV9, the J call TRBJ1-1; D is uncertain. Trimming left V 0 bases short and J 1 base short, with 4 bases between. The CDR3 is made up of 13 amino acids. Germline assignment: CDR1 SGDLS and CDR2 YYNGEE. The CDR3 here is CASSVAGNTEAFF. For the CDR3, the DNA is TGTGCCAGCAGCGTAGCGGGGAACACTGAAGCTTTCTTT.

The chain employs TRBV9 and TRBJ2-7; D perhaps matches TRBD2 (6 bases). CDR3 length equals 14 residues. V was pared by 1 base and J by 4 bases, with 12 bases between. The V gene's germline CDR1 is SGDLS and CDR2 YYNGEE. CDR3 protein: CASSVRGSEYEQYF. The CDR3 DNA reads as TGTGCCAGCAGCGTACGGGGGAGTGAATACGAGCAGTACTTC.

Turning to this clone: The junction and the germline gene differ at one end; a read error may be behind it. The CDR3 nucleotides are TGTGCCAGCTCCCCACTCCGAGGGCCCCAAGAGACCCAGTACTTC. Translating it yields CASSPLRGPQETQYF. The rearrangement joins TRBV18 to TRBJ2-5, with a possible D match to TRBD2 (5 bases). Per the germline V gene, CDR1 is KGHSH and CDR2 is LQKENI. The CDR3 contains 15 residues.

The chain couples TRBV7-8 to TRBJ1-3, with 10 nucleotides matching TRBD1. This CDR3 has 16 amino acids. Germline CDR1 reads SGHVS; CDR2 reads FQNEAQ. The trim removed 4 bases at V and 7 bases at J, leaving 10 bases unmatched. The CDR3 here is CASSSTGTGVRNTIYF. DNA for the CDR3: TGTGCCAGCAGCTCCACCGGGACAGGGGTTCGGAACACCATATATTTT.

The CDR3 sequence: CASSSGGVGTGELFF. The CDR3 bases are TGTGCCAGCAGTTCCGGGGGGGTTGGGACCGGGGAGCTGTTTTTT. The chain links TRBV6-1 to TRBJ2-2; 8 bases are shared with TRBD2. Germline CDR1 MNHNS, CDR2 SASEGT. The CDR3 extends over 15 amino acids. V dropped 5 bases and J dropped 5; count of bases not matched to a gene: 7.

The rearrangement joins TRBV7-7 to TRBJ2-1, with 9 bases aligning to TRBD1. The CDR3 extends over 15 amino acids. Trimming removed 5 bases from V and 5 bases from J; junction bases left unmatched: 7. Per the germline V gene, CDR1 is SSHAT and CDR2 is FNYEAQ (reference sequence). CDR3 amino acids: CASSRDRVDDNEQFF. The CDR3 nucleotides read TGTGCCAGCAGCAGGGACAGGGTGGACGACAATGAGCAGTTCTTC.